This T cell receptor beta chain was sequenced during a study of technical replicates of blood from several donors (dated by TCRdb to 2016 to 2017). As regards this clone: Its antigen is unknown. No base quality values were provided; no much bigger clone lies one nucleotide off.

The library was built by means of the immunoSEQ multiplex PCR assay. TCRdb took over this immuneACCESS table, retaining in-frame rearrangements with V and J assigned. Such tables are incomplete; in checked studies, under half of the missing clones stem from an unresolved V gene, and the remainder is unexplained. This sample has fewer than 95,000 clones in its table, and about 91% of those were observed once. The ten largest make up 0.25% of the sample. The source material was T cells isolated from PBMCs. This sequence was found in a human donor in good health.

The DNA sequence is given as TGTGCCAGCAGTGACTCGCCCGGACAGGGTACCACTGAAGCTTTCTTT. This translates into CASSDSPGQGTTEAFF. The V gene is TRBV6-4 and the J gene is TRBJ1-1; 8 junctional bases match TRBD1. From V the trimming removes 0 bases and from J it removes 4 bases, while the gene matches leave 7 bases of the junction unaccounted for. CDR1 and CDR2 are drawn from the germline V gene: MRHNA, SNTAGT. The CDR3, cysteine through phenylalanine, is 16 amino acids long. The DNA shown is the 48-base CDR3, in frame from base 1.